Included here is one TCR beta chain sequence, with context. TCRdb's table, derived via immunoSEQ multiplex PCR, lists solely in-frame clones and lacks some. Of roughly 160,000 clones listed, just over 95% are singletons. The data are from a study of control samples from healthy donors and cancer patients. The ends were cut back, 1 base at V and 7 bases at J, with 8 bases in the middle. CDR1 MGHRA and CDR2 YSYEKL come from the germline V gene. The CDR3 length is 13 residues. The sequence was collected from a woman between 25 and 40 years old in good health. The rearrangement uses TRBV4-1 and TRBJ1-3; D is unresolved. The specimen was blood. CDR3 sequence: CASSQVGINTIYF. As DNA, the CDR3 is TGCGCCAGCAGCCAAGTTGGCATCAACACCATATATTTT.